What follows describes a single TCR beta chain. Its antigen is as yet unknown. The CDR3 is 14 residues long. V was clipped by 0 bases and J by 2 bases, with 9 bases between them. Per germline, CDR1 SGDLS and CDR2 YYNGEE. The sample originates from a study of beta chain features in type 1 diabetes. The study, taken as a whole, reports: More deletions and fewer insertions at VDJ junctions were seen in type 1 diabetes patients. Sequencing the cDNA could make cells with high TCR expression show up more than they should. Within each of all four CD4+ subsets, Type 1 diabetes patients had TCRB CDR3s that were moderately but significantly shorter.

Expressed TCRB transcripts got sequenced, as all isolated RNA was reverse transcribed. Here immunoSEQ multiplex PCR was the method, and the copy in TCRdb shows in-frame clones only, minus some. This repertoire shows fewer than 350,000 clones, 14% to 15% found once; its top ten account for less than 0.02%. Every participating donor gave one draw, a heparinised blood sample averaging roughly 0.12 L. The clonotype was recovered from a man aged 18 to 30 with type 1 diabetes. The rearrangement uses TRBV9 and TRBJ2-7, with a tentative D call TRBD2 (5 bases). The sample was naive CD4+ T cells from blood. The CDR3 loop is CASSVEPGTYEQYF. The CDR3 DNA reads TGTGCCAGCAGCGTAGAACCGGGAACCTACGAGCAGTACTTC.